These 13 T cell receptor beta chains came from one sample sequenced in a study of cytomegalovirus exposure and HLA in healthy donors. In the PCR, 60 Vbeta and 13 Jbeta primers were used. Measured with immunoSEQ multiplex PCR; TCRdb has only the in-frame clones, and not every one. The top ten hold approximately 1.3% of the sample, which has 160,000 or so clones, 60% to 80% seen once. The sample taken for sequencing was PBMCs. The receptors here all came from a man in his fifties or sixties in good health and CMV-seronegative.

J is TRBJ1-2 and V is TRBV6-6, with 8 positions matching TRBD1. V lost 2 bases and J lost 2; bases outside the gene matches: 1. From germline, CDR1 is MNHNY and CDR2 SVGAGI (reference sequence). The CDR3 extends over 14 amino acids. CDR3 sequence: CASSYRTGNYGYTF. In nucleotides, the CDR3 is TGTGCCAGCAGTTACAGGACAGGGAACTATGGCTACACCTTC.

The chain combines TRBV15 with TRBJ1-3, with D hard to call. The germline CDR1 and CDR2 sequences are LNHNV and YYDKDF (reference sequence). The length of the CDR3 is 17 residues. The V and J ends lost 0 bases and 0 bases respectively, with 12 bases between them. CDR3: CATSRDFASDSGNTIYF. DNA of the CDR3: TGTGCCACCAGCAGAGATTTTGCCAGCGACTCTGGAAACACCATATATTTT. Based on the CDR3 plus reference TRBV15 and TRBJ1-3, the full variable domain is DAMVIQNPRYQVTQFGKPVTLSCSQTLNHNVMYWYQQKSSQAPKLLFHYYDKDFNNEADTPDNFQSRRPNTSFCFLDIRSPGLGDTAMYLCATSRDFASDSGNTIYFGEGSWLTVV.

The chain joins TRBV27 to TRBJ1-1, with D possibly matching TRBD1 (5 bases). The CDR3 runs 14 residues. The V gene's germline CDR1 is MNHEY and CDR2 SMNVEV (reference sequence). V lost 6 bases to trimming and J lost 4 bases, with 15 bases between them. The CDR3 DNA reads TGTGCCAGCAGCTCTGGGGACGGGGGCACTGAAGCTTTCTTT. It encodes CASSSGDGGTEAFF.

The rearrangement links TRBV28 to TRBJ2-7, with a weak D call TRBD1 (6 bases). V lost 7 bases and J lost 7, with 17 bases in between. The CDR3 is 13 amino acids. The germline CDR1 and CDR2 sequences are MDHEN and SYDVKM. CDR3 DNA: TGTGCCAGCACTGGGACAAACGGGCGGGAGCAGTACTTC. As protein: CASTGTNGREQYF.

This clone showed up just a few times. The V and J genes are TRBV10-3 and TRBJ1-6; weak D call: TRBD1 (6 bases). There are 14 residues in the CDR3. V was cut by 10 bases and J by 5 bases, with 15 bases left in between. CDR1 ENHRY and CDR2 SYGVKD come from the germline V gene. In DNA form, the CDR3 reads TGTGCCACCACAGGGAATGGGAATAATTCACCCCTCCACTTT. Residues: CATTGNGNNSPLHF.

The CDR3 protein is CSVGTGSGYEQYF. The DNA of the CDR3 is TGCAGCGTTGGGACAGGGAGTGGCTACGAGCAGTACTTC. V usage is TRBV29-1 and J usage is TRBJ2-7; 8 bases are a match to TRBD1. Germline-derived CDR1 and CDR2 are SQVTM and ANQGSEA. The ends lost 4 bases at V and 3 bases at J; junction bases unmatched: 5. The CDR3 has 13 residues.

The CDR3 DNA is TGTGCCAGCAGGCCGGGACAGACCTACGAGCAGTACTTC. It specifies CASRPGQTYEQYF. This sequence joins TRBV28 and TRBJ2-5, with 7 bases matching TRBD1. The end of the DNA fits TRBJ2-7 better, so the J call may be wrong. This CDR3 region has 13 residues. Germline V gene sequence: CDR1 MDHEN, CDR2 SYDVKM.

This rearrangement joins TRBV5-1 to TRBJ1-1; perhaps TRBD1 as D (6 bases). The CDR3 covers 15 residues. With 2 bases removed from V and 4 bases from J, the gap between germline ends came to 15 bases. Germline CDR1 is SGHRS and CDR2 is YFSETQ. CDR3 coding DNA: TGCGCCAGCAGCTTAGGGGGAACAGGGTCCACTGAAGCTTTCTTT. Its translation is CASSLGGTGSTEAFF. Looking up the rest from reference TRBV5-1 and TRBJ1-1 gives the full variable domain: KAGVTQTPRYLIKTRGQQVTLSCSPISGHRSVSWYQQTPGQGLQFLFEYFSETQRNKGNFPGRFSGRQFSNSRSEMNVSTLELGDSALYLCASSLGGTGSTEAFFGQGTRLTVV.

The chain combines TRBV7-3 with TRBJ1-2; 8 nucleotides match TRBD1. There are 12 residues in the CDR3. The junction had 10 bases not matched to a gene; V was cut back by 5 bases and J by 14 bases. Germline-derived CDR1 and CDR2 are SGHTA and FQGTGA. CDR3 sequence: CASSPGQGPGTF. CDR3 in DNA: TGTGCCAGCAGCCCAGGACAGGGCCCAGGAACCTTC.

This chain links TRBV5-5 with TRBJ1-2; D uncertain. This CDR3 has 14 amino acids. Trimming shortened V by 2 bases and J by 5 bases, and 13 bases separated the two germline ends. Looked up from germline, CDR1 is SGHKS and CDR2 is YYEKEE (reference sequence). The CDR3 region has the DNA TGTGCCAGCAGCTTCCTAGCTGGGTCTTATGGCTACACCTTC. Protein sequence: CASSFLAGSYGYTF.

V usage is TRBV4-1 and J usage is TRBJ2-5, with 8 bases that match TRBD1. CDR3 length: 14 amino acids. J gave up 1 base and V 4 bases, and 2 bases lay outside the gene matches. The germline V gene encodes CDR1 MGHRA and CDR2 YSYEKL. CDR3 residues: CASSPGQAQETQYF. CDR3 in DNA: TGCGCCAGCAGCCCGGGACAGGCCCAAGAGACCCAGTACTTC.

The chain links TRBV7-2 to TRBJ2-5; TRBD1 is a possible D gene (6 bases). Germline CDR1 reads SGHTA; CDR2 reads FQGNSA. The length of the CDR3 is 14 residues. V was trimmed by 5 bases and J by 2 bases, leaving 12 bases between them. The CDR3 nucleotides read TGTGCCAGCAGCCCGAGACAGGCACAAGAGACCCAGTACTTC. This gives the protein CASSPRQAQETQYF.

The chain has TRBV18 and TRBJ2-3; 9 bases agree with TRBD2. In germline, CDR1 is KGHSH, CDR2 LQKENI. The CDR3 has 15 residues. The J segment lost 3 bases and the V segment lost 8 bases, leaving 9 bases of the junction unmatched. CDR3 sequence: CASNPGGRATDTQYF. Here the CDR3 DNA reads TGTGCCAGCAACCCGGGCGGGAGGGCGACAGATACGCAGTATTTT.